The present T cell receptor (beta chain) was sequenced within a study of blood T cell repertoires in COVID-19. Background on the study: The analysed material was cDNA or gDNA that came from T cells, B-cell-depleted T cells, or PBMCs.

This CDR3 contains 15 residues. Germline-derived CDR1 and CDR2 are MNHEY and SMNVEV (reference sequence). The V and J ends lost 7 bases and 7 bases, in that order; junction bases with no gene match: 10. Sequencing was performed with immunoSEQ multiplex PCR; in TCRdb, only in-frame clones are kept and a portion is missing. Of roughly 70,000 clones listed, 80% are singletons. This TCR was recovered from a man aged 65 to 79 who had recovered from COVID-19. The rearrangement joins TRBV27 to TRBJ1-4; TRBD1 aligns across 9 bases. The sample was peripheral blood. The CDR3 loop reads CASKVQGALSEKLFF. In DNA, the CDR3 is TGTGCCAGCAAGGTACAGGGGGCTTTAAGTGAAAAACTGTTTTTT.